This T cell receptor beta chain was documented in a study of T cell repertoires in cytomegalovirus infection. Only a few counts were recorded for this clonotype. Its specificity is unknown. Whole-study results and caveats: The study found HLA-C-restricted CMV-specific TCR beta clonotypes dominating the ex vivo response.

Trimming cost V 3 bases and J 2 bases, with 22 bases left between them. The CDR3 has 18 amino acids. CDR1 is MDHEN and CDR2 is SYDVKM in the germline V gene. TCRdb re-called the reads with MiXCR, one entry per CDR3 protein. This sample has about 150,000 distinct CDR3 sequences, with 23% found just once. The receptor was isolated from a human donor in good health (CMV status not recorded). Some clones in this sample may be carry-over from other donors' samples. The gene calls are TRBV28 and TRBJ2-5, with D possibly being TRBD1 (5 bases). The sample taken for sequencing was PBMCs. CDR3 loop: CASSLLYMGSGNQETQYF. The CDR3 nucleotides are TGTGCCAGCAGTTTGCTATATATGGGATCAGGGAATCAAGAGACCCAGTACTTC. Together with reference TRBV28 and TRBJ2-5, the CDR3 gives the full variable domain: DVKVTQSSRYLVKRTGEKVFLECVQDMDHENMFWYRQDPGLGLRLIYFSYDVKMKEKGDIPEGYSVSREKKERFSLILESASTNQTSMYLCASSLLYMGSGNQETQYFGPGTRLLVL.